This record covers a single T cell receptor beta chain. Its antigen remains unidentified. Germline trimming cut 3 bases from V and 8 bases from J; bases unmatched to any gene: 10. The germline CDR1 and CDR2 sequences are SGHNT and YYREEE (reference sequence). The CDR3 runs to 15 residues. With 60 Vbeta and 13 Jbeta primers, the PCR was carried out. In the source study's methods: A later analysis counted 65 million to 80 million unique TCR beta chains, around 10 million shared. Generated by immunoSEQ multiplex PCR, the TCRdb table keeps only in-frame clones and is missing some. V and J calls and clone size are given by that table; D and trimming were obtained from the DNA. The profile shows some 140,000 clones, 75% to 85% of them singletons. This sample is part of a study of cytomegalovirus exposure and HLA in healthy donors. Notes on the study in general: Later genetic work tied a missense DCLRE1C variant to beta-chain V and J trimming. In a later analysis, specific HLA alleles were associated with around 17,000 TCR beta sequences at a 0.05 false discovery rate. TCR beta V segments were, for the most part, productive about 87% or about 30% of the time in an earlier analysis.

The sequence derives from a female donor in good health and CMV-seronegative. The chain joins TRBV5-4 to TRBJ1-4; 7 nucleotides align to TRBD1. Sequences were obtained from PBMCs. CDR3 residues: CASSSSGTEPEKLFF. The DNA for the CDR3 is TGTGCCAGCAGCTCCTCCGGGACAGAACCCGAAAAACTGTTTTTT. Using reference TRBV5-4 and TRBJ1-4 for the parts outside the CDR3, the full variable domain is ETGVTQSPTHLIKTRGQQVTLRCSSQSGHNTVSWYQQALGQGPQFIFQYYREEENGRGNFPPRFSGLQFPNYSSELNVNALELDDSALYLCASSSSGTEPEKLFFGSGTQLSVL.